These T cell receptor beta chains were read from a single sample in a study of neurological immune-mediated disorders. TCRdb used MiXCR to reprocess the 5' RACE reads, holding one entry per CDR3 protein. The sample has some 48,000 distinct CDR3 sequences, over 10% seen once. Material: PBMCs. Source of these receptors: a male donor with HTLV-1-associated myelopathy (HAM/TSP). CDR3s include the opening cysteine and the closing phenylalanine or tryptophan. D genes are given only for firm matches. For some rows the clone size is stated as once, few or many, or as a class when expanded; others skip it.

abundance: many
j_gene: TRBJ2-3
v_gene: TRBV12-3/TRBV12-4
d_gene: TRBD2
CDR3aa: CASSSLAGAASYTQYF
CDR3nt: TGTGCCAGCAGTTCACTAGCGGGGGCCGCCTCCTACACGCAGTATTTT

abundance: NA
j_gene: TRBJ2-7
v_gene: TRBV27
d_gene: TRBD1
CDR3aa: CASLRGLDEQYF
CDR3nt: TGTGCCAGCCTGAGGGGGCTGGACGAGCAGTACTTC

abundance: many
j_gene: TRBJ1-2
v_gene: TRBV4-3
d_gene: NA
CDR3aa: CASSQDGDPGGGYTF
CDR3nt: TGCGCCAGCAGCCAAGATGGGGACCCGGGGGGGGGCTACACCTTC

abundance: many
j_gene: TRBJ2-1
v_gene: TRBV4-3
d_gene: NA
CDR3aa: CASSLTLGEQFF
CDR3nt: TGCGCCAGCAGCCTAACTCTCGGTGAGCAGTTCTTC

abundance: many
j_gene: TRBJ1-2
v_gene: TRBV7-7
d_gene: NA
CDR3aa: CASRGSGGKGDGYTF
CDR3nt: TGTGCTAGCAGGGGAAGTGGGGGAAAGGGCGATGGCTACACCTTC

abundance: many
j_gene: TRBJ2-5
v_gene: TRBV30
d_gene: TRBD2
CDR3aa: CAWSRGVATWRETQYF
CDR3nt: TGTGCCTGGAGTCGGGGGGTGGCAACTTGGAGAGAGACCCAGTACTTC

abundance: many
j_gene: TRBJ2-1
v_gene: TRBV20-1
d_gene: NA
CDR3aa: CSAEGTGNEQFF
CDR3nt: TGCAGTGCTGAGGGGACGGGGAATGAGCAGTTCTTC

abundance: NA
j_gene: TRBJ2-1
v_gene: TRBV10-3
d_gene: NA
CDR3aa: CAISEERQVENEQFF
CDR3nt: TGTGCCATCAGTGAGGAACGACAGGTAGAGAATGAGCAGTTCTTC

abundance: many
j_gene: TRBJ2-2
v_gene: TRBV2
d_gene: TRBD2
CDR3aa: CASSVLRGTNTGELFF
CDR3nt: TGTGCCAGCAGTGTTTTGCGGGGGACGAACACCGGGGAGCTGTTTTTT

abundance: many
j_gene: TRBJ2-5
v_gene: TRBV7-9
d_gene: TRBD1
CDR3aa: CASSLGRTGTEKETQYF
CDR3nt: TGTGCCAGCAGCTTGGGTAGAACCGGGACAGAAAAAGAGACCCAGTACTTC

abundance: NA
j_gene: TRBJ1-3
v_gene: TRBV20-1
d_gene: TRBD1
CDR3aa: CSAGQGSNGNTIYF
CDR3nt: TGCAGTGCAGGACAGGGGAGCAATGGAAACACCATATATTTT

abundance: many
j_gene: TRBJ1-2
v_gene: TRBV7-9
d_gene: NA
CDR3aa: CASSLADRMGYTF
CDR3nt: TGTGCCAGCAGCTTAGCAGACAGGATGGGCTACACCTTC

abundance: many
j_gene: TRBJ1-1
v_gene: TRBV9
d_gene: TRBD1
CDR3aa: CASSVRDRMNTEAFF
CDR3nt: TGTGCCAGCAGCGTACGGGACAGGATGAACACTGAAGCTTTCTTT

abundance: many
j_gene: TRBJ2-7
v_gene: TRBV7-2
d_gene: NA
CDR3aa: CASSLIYYEQYF
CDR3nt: TGTGCCAGCAGCTTAATCTACTACGAGCAGTACTTC

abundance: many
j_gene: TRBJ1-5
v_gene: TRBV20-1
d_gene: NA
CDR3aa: CSAKGSQPQHF
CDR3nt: TGCAGTGCTAAAGGGTCCCAGCCCCAGCATTTT

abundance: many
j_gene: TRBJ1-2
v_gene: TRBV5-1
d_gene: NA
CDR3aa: CASSLGLGPSYGYTF
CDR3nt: TGCGCCAGCAGCTTGGGGCTGGGCCCCTCATATGGCTACACCTTC

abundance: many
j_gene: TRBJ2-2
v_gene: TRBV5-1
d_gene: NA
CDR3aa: CASSQGGQRGTGELFF
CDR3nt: TGCGCCAGCAGCCAGGGTGGGCAGAGAGGCACCGGGGAGCTGTTTTTT